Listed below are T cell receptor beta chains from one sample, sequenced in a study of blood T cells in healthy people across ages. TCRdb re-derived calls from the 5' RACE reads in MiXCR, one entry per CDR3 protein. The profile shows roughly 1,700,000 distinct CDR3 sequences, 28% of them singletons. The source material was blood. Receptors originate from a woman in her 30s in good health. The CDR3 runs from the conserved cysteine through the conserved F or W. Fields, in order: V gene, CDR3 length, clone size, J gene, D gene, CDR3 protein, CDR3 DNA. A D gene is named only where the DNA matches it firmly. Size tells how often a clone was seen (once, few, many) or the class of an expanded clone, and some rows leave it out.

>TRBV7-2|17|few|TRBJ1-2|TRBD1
CASSSNRGLGVNYGYTF
TGTGCCAGCAGCTCTAACAGGGGGCTAGGCGTTAACTATGGCTACACCTTC
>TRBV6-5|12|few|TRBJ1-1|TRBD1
CASRDREAEAFF
TGTGCCAGCCGGGACAGGGAGGCTGAAGCTTTCTTT
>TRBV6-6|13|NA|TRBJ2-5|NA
CASSYSRLAEQYF
TGTGCCAGCAGTTACTCAAGGTTGGCAGAGCAGTACTTC
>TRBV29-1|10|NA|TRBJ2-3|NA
CSATADTQYF
TGCAGCGCCACCGCAGATACGCAGTATTTT
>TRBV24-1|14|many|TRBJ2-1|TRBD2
CATSGSGRRNEQFF
TGTGCCACCAGCGGGAGCGGGAGGAGGAATGAGCAGTTCTTC
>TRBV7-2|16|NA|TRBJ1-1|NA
CASSSPLAGINTEAFF
TGTGCCAGCAGCTCCCCTTTGGCAGGGATTAACACTGAAGCTTTCTTT
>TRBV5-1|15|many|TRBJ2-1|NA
CASSLSDGLWNEQFF
TGCGCCAGCAGCTTGTCGGACGGGCTGTGGAATGAGCAGTTCTTC
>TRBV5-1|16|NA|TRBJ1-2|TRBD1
CASSLALSGGFYGYTF
TGCGCCAGCAGCTTGGCTTTGTCAGGGGGGTTCTATGGCTACACCTTC
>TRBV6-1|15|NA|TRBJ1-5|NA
CASSEVRNSNQPQHF
TGTGCCAGCAGTGAAGTTCGAAATAGCAATCAGCCCCAGCATTTT
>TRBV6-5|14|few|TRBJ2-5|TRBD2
CASSYSPAGETQYF
TGTGCCAGCAGTTACTCACCAGCGGGGGAGACCCAGTACTTC
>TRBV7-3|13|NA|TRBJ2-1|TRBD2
CASSETSGGRQFF
TGTGCCAGCAGTGAGACTAGCGGGGGCCGTCAGTTCTTC
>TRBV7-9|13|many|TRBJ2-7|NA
CASTGTSSYEQYF
TGTGCCAGCACCGGGACTTCGTCCTACGAGCAGTACTTC
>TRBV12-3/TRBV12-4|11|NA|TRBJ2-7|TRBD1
CASDRGGEQYF
TGTGCCAGCGACAGGGGTGGCGAGCAGTACTTC
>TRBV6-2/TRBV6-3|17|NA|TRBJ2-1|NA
CASSSFEGGARYNEQFF
TGTGCCAGCAGTTCCTTCGAGGGGGGAGCCCGCTACAATGAGCAGTTCTTC
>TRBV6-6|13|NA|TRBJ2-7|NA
CASSPPTRHEQYF
TGTGCCAGCAGTCCGCCGACTAGGCACGAGCAGTACTTC
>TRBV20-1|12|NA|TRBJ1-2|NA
CSASNARDGYTF
TGCAGTGCTAGTAACGCGAGGGATGGCTACACCTTC
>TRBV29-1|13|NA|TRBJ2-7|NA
CSVAQGRTYEQYF
TGCAGCGTGGCCCAGGGGCGGACCTACGAGCAGTACTTC
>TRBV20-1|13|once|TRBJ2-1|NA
CSAERGSYSGQFF
TGCAGTGCTGAACGGGGTTCCTACAGTGGGCAGTTCTTC
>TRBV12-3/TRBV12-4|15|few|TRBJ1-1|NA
CASSLAGRAATEAFF
TGTGCCAGCAGTTTAGCAGGCAGAGCGGCGACTGAAGCTTTCTTT
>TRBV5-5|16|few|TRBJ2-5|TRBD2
CASSLRAGTSQETQYF
TGTGCCAGCAGCTTGCGAGCCGGGACTAGCCAAGAGACCCAGTACTTC
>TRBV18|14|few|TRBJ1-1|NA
CASSPSALDTEAFF
TGTGCCAGCTCACCATCAGCTCTGGACACTGAAGCTTTCTTT
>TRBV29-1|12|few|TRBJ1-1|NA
CSVYRGAAEAFF
TGCAGCGTTTATCGGGGGGCGGCTGAAGCTTTCTTT
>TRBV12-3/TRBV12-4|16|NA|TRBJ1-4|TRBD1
CASSLWTGVTNEKLFF
TGTGCCAGCAGTTTGTGGACAGGGGTTACTAATGAAAAACTGTTTTTT
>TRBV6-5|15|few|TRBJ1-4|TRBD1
CASRPDRGVNEKLFF
TGTGCCAGCAGACCAGACAGGGGGGTTAATGAAAAACTGTTTTTT
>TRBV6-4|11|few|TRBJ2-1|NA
CAAPSGHEQFF
TGTGCCGCCCCTTCGGGGCATGAGCAGTTCTTC
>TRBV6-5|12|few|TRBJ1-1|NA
CASRKRGTEAFF
TGTGCCAGCAGAAAGAGGGGTACTGAAGCTTTCTTT
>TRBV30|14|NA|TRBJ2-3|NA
CAYLRKSPGDTQYF
TGTGCCTACCTACGTAAGAGCCCCGGCGATACGCAGTATTTT
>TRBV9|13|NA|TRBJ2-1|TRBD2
CASSLQPGLALFF
TGTGCCAGCAGCCTACAACCGGGACTAGCACTGTTCTTC
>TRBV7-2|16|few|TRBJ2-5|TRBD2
CASSLYRPSGQETQYF
TGTGCCAGCAGCTTATACAGGCCTAGCGGGCAAGAGACCCAGTACTTC
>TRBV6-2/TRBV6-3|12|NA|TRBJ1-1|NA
CASSRWDTEAFF
TGTGCCAGCAGTCGGTGGGACACTGAAGCTTTCTTT
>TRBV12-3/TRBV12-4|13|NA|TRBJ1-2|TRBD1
CVSSFKGASGYTF
TGTGTCAGCAGTTTTAAGGGGGCGAGTGGCTACACCTTC
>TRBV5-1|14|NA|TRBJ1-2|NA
CASSLTAENYGYTF
TGCGCCAGCAGCTTGACAGCCGAGAACTATGGCTACACCTTC
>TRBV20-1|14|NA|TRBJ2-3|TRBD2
CSALAGVGTDTQYF
TGCAGTGCATTAGCGGGAGTAGGGACAGATACGCAGTATTTT
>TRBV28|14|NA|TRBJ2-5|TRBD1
CASSSPRGWKTQYF
TGTGCCAGCAGCAGCCCCAGGGGGTGGAAGACCCAGTACTTC
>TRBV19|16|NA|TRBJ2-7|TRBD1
CASSLRPTGKIYEQYF
TGTGCCAGTAGTCTACGTCCGACAGGGAAGATCTACGAGCAGTACTTC
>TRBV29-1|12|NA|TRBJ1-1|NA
CSAAEGHTEAFF
TGCAGCGCGGCCGAAGGGCACACTGAAGCTTTCTTT
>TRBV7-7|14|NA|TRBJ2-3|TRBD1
CASSLDYRGDTQYF
TGTGCCAGCAGCTTAGATTACAGGGGAGATACGCAGTATTTT
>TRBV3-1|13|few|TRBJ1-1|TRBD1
CASSRQGRAEAFF
TGTGCCAGCAGCAGACAGGGGAGGGCTGAAGCTTTCTTT
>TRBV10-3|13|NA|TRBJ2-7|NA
CASSDGLDPEQYF
TGTGCCAGCTCGGACGGCCTGGATCCCGAGCAGTACTTC
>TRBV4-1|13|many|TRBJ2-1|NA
CASSQSGGNEQFF
TGCGCCAGCAGCCAAAGTGGGGGGAATGAGCAGTTCTTC
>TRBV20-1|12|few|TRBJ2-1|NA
CSAWRDRNEQFF
TGCAGTGCTTGGAGGGATCGGAATGAGCAGTTCTTC
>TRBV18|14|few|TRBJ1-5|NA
CASSPPAVNQPQHF
TGTGCCAGCTCACCACCGGCGGTCAATCAGCCCCAGCATTTT
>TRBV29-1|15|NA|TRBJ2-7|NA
CSVGSTAGAVYEQYF
TGCAGCGTTGGAAGTACGGCAGGCGCAGTCTACGAGCAGTACTTC
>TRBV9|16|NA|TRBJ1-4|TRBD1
CASSVAPGQGNEKLFF
TGTGCCAGCAGCGTAGCTCCGGGACAGGGTAATGAAAAACTGTTTTTT
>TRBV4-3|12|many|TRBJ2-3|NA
CASSQRGDTQYF
TGTGCCAGCAGTCAAAGAGGGGATACGCAGTATTTT
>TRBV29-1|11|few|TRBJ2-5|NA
CSVEGEEAQYF
TGCAGCGTTGAGGGGGAGGAGGCCCAGTACTTC
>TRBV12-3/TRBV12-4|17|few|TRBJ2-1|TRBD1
CASSLEYGTGGRDEQFF
TGTGCCAGCAGTTTAGAATACGGGACAGGGGGTAGGGATGAGCAGTTCTTC
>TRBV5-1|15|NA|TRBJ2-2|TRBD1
CASSPLTGETGELFF
TGCGCCAGCAGCCCTCTCACAGGGGAAACCGGGGAGCTGTTTTTT
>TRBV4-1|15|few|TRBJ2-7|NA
CASSQMWDSRYEQYF
TGCGCCAGCAGCCAGATGTGGGATTCGAGATACGAGCAGTACTTC
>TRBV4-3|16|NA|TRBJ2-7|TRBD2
CASSQGSSGRAYEQYF
TGCGCCAGCAGCCAAGGCTCTAGCGGGAGGGCCTACGAGCAGTACTTC
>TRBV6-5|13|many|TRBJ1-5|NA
CASRPGSNQPQHF
TGTGCCAGCCGCCCGGGCAGCAATCAGCCCCAGCATTTT